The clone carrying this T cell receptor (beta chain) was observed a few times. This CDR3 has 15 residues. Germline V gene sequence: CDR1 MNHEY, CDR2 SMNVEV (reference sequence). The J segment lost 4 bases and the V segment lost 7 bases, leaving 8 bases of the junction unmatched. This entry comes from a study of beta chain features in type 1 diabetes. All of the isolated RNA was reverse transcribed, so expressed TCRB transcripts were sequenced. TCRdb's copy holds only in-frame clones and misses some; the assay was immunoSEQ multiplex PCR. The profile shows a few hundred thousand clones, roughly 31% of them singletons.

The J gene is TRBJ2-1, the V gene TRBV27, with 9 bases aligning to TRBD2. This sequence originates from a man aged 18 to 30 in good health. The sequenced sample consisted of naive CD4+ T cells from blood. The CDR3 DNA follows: TGTGCCAGCACTCAACTAGCGGGTTATTACAATGAGCAGTTCTTC. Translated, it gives CASTQLAGYYNEQFF.